The 13 T cell receptor beta chains listed next were all sequenced from one sample in a study of read filtering for tumor transcriptome and immune sequencing (dated by TCRdb to the early 2020s). The reads were generated on an Illumina HiSeq 4000. TCR libraries were constructed from 400 ng RNA using the Immunoverse kit, and molecular barcoded adaptors covering alpha/delta and beta/gamma chains were employed. TCRdb trimmed public reads at Q25 via fastp, called clones via MiXCR and kept in-frame beta chains. Rows merge per CDR3 protein into single entries with the most common DNA and genes. The sample data list 120,000 or so distinct CDR3 sequences, and 10% to 15% of these were observed just once. Of the sample, 9.5% to 11% is held by the ten largest clones. The material sequenced was a population of CD138-negative cells sorted from bone marrow. This sample's cell subset or site label indicates: bone marrow mononuclear cells depleted of CD138+ plasma/myeloma cells by negative magnetic selection. These TCRs come from a donor aged 40 or over with multiple myeloma.

This clonotype was counted many times. The V and J genes are TRBV11-1 and TRBJ2-1; TRBD1 agrees at 8 bases. With V trimmed by 5 bases and J by 7 bases, 10 bases remained unmatched. Germline loops: CDR1 SGHAT, CDR2 FQDESV (reference sequence). This CDR3 contains 15 residues. The CDR3 nucleotides read TGTGCCAGCAGCCTACGACAGGGGCAAGCTAATGAGCAGTTCTTC. It encodes CASSLRQGQANEQFF. The full variable domain, with the rest looked up from reference TRBV11-1 and TRBJ2-1, is EAEVAQSPRYKITEKSQAVAFWCDPISGHATLYWYRQILGQGPELLVQFQDESVVDDSQLPKDRFSAERLKGVDSTLKIQPAELGDSAMYLCASSLRQGQANEQFFGPGTRLTVL.

This clonotype was seen many times. The chain links TRBV10-3 to TRBJ2-1; D is uncertain. The CDR3 is 14 residues long. V lost 11 bases and J 0 bases, leaving 14 bases between the germline ends. Germline V gene sequence: CDR1 ENHRY, CDR2 SYGVKD. The CDR3 region has the DNA TGTGCCGGCTCAGGAGACTCCTCCTACAATGAGCAGTTCTTC. It is translated as CAGSGDSSYNEQFF.

This clonotype came up many times. This chain uses TRBV5-1 with TRBJ1-1; D perhaps matches TRBD1 (6 bases). Trimming left V 4 bases short and J 7 bases short, with 11 bases between. Germline V gene sequence: CDR1 SGHRS, CDR2 YFSETQ. The CDR3 totals 12 residues. This CDR3 reads CASSPGQNEAFF. The CDR3 DNA reads as TGCGCCAGCAGCCCAGGACAGAATGAAGCTTTCTTT.

The table lists this clonotype with many counts. The chain is built from TRBV5-1 and TRBJ2-1; D may be TRBD2 (6 bases). Trimming cost V 4 bases and J 7 bases, with 12 bases left between them. CDR3 size: 13 residues. Germline V gene lookup returns CDR1 SGHRS and CDR2 YFSETQ. CDR3 loop: CASSEGLGNEQFF. The DNA for the CDR3 is TGCGCCAGCAGCGAGGGACTGGGGAATGAGCAGTTCTTC.

This clonotype was recorded at least ten times. As DNA, the CDR3 is TGCGCCAGCAGCTCCCAGGGTTTCTATGAGCAGTTCTTC. It translates to CASSSQGFYEQFF. V gene TRBV5-1 combines with J gene TRBJ2-1; a possible D gene is TRBD1 (5 bases). The CDR3 covers 13 residues. The germline V gene encodes CDR1 SGHRS and CDR2 YFSETQ. The V and J ends lost 3 bases and 8 bases respectively, with 12 bases between them. The full variable domain, completed using reference TRBV5-1 and TRBJ2-1, is KAGVTQTPRYLIKTRGQQVTLSCSPISGHRSVSWYQQTPGQGLQFLFEYFSETQRNKGNFPGRFSGRQFSNSRSEMNVSTLELGDSALYLCASSSQGFYEQFFGPGTRLTVL.

This clonotype came up many times. CDR3 DNA: TGTGCCAGCAGCGTTCGGAGGGACTACTCCTACAATGAGCAGTTCTTC. Translating it yields CASSVRRDYSYNEQFF. The chain joins TRBV9 to TRBJ2-1, with 7 bases fitting TRBD2. The germline CDR1 and CDR2 sequences are SGDLS and YYNGEE. The junction had 5 bases not matched to a gene; V was cut back by 2 bases and J by 0 bases. The CDR3 sequence is 16 residues long. Looking up the rest from reference TRBV9 and TRBJ2-1 gives the full variable domain: DSGVTQTPKHLITATGQRVTLRCSPRSGDLSVYWYQQSLDQGLQFLIQYYNGEERAKGNILERFSAQQFPDLHSELNLSSLELGDSALYFCASSVRRDYSYNEQFFGPGTRLTVL.

Many counts were recorded for this clonotype. The chain employs TRBV11-2 and TRBJ2-7; D not certain. Trimming took 0 bases from V and 6 from J, leaving 9 bases between them. The CDR3 loop spans 13 amino acids. Per germline, CDR1 SGHAT and CDR2 FQNNGV. This CDR3 is CASSLDMAAEQYF. For the CDR3, the DNA is TGTGCCAGCAGCTTAGATATGGCAGCCGAGCAGTACTTC.

This clonotype was counted at least ten times. This chain uses TRBV11-1 with TRBJ1-1; TRBD1 matches at 10 bases. The CDR3 covers 15 residues. Looked up from germline, CDR1 is SGHAT and CDR2 is FQDESV (reference sequence). Unmatched junction bases numbered 10, after V lost 8 bases and J lost 4 bases. CDR3 sequence (DNA): TGTGCCAGCGGACAAAGACAGGGGGCGATCACTGAAGCTTTCTTT. It yields the protein CASGQRQGAITEAFF.

This clonotype occurred many times. The junction departs from germline at one end; a sequencing error may be responsible. The chain recombines TRBV12-3 or TRBV12-4 with TRBJ1-4, with 7 bases identical to TRBD1. The CDR3 extends over 14 amino acids. The CDR3 sequence: CASTPGTANEKLFF. For the CDR3, the DNA is TGTGCCAGCACTCCTGGGACAGCTAACGAAAAACTGTTTTTT.

In this sample, this clonotype turned up a few times. It may be a read error: a sequence one base away is much more abundant. The chain is built from TRBV10-3 and TRBJ2-3; 8 nucleotides align to TRBD2. This CDR3 comprises 14 residues. Germline CDR1 reads ENHRY; CDR2 reads SYGVKD. This CDR3 is CAISLAGPTDAQYF. CDR3 bases: TGTGCCATCAGTCTAGCGGGCCCCACAGATGCGCAGTATTTT.

In its sample, this clonotype was seen many times. This rearrangement joins TRBV29-1 to TRBJ2-1; 13 bases are a match to TRBD2. CDR3 size: 19 residues. CDR1 is SQVTM, CDR2 ANQGSEA, per germline. V lost 2 bases and J lost 6; bases outside the gene matches: 16. In nucleotides, the CDR3 is TGCAGCGTTGAACCACTAGCGGGAGGGCCGAGACGGACATTCAATGAGCAGTTCTTC. It yields the protein CSVEPLAGGPRRTFNEQFF.

This clonotype was seen at least ten times. This chain links TRBV11-2 with TRBJ1-2; TRBD1 might be the D (6 bases). Germline CDR1 is SGHAT and CDR2 is FQNNGV. The CDR3 has 15 residues. Trimming pared 2 bases from V and 4 bases from J, leaving 14 bases between. Here the CDR3 reads CASSLHGRDIYGYTF. The CDR3 DNA reads TGTGCCAGCAGCTTACATGGGCGGGACATCTATGGCTACACCTTC.

The V and J genes are TRBV19 and TRBJ1-3; D perhaps matches TRBD1 (5 bases). There are 17 residues in the CDR3. Germline V gene data show CDR1 as LNHDA and CDR2 as SQIVND (reference sequence). Trimming took off 2 bases at V and 0 bases at J, with 14 bases between the two ends. In DNA, the CDR3 is TGTGCCAGTAGTATAATCATTGGACAAGTCTCTGGAAACACCATATATTTT. Its translation: CASSIIIGQVSGNTIYF.